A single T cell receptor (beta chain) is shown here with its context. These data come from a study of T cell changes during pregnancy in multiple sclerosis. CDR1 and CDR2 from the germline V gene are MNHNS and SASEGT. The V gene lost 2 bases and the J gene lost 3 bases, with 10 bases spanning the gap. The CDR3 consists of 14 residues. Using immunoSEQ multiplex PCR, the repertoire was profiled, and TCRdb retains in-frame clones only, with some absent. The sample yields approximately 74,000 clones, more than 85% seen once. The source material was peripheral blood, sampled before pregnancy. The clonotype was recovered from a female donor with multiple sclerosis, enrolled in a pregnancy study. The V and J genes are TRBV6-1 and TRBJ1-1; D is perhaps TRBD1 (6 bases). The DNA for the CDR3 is TGTGCCAGCAGTGAACAGGGGCGGCACACTGAAGCTTTCTTT. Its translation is CASSEQGRHTEAFF.